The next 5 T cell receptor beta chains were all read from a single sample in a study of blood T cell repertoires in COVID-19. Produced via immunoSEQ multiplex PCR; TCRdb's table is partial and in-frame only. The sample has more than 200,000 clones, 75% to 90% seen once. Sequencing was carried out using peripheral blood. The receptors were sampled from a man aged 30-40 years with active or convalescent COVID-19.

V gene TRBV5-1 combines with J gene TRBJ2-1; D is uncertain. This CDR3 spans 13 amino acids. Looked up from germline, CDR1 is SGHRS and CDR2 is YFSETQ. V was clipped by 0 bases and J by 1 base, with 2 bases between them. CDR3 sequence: CASSLVSYNEQFF. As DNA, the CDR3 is TGCGCCAGCAGCTTGGTATCCTACAATGAGCAGTTCTTC.

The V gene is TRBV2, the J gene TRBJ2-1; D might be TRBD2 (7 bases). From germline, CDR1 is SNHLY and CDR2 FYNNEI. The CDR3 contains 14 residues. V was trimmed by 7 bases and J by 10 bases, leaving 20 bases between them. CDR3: CASTATGGTPEQFF. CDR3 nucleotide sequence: TGTGCCAGCACCGCAACCGGGGGGACACCAGAGCAGTTCTTC.

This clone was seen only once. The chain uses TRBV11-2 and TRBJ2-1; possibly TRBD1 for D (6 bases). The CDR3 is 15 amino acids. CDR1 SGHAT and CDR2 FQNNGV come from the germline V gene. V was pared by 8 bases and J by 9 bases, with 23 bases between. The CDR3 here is CASSYAGPTGSEQFF. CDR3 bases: TGTGCCAGCTCCTATGCGGGTCCGACAGGCAGTGAGCAGTTCTTC.

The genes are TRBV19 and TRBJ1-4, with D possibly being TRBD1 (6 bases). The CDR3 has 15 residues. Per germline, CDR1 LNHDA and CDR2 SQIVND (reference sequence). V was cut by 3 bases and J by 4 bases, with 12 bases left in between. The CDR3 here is CASSITGQYNEKLFF. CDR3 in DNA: TGTGCCAGTAGTATCACCGGACAGTATAATGAAAAACTGTTTTTT. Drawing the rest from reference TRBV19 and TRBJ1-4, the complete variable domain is DGGITQSPKYLFRKEGQNVTLSCEQNLNHDAMYWYRQDPGQGLRLIYYSQIVNDFQKGDIAEGYSVSREKKESFPLTVTSAQKNPTAFYLCASSITGQYNEKLFFGSGTQLSVL.

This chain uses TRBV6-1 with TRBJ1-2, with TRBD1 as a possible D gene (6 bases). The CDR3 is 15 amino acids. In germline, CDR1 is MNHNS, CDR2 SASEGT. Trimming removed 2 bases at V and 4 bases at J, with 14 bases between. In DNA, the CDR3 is TGTGCCAGCAGTGAACAAGACAGGCTCCCCTATGGCTACACCTTC. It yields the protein CASSEQDRLPYGYTF.